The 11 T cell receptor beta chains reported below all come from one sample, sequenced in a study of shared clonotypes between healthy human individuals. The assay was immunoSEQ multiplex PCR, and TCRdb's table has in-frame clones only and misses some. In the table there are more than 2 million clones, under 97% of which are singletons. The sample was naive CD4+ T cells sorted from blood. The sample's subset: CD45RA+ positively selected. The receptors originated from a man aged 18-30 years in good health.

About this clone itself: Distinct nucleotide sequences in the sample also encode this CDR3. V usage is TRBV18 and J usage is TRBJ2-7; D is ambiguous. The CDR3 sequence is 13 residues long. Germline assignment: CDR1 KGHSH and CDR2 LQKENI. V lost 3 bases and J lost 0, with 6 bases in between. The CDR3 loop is CASSPPSSYEQYF. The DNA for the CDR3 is TGTGCCAGCTCACCCCCTAGCTCCTACGAGCAGTACTTC. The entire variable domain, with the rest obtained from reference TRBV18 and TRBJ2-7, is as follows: NAGVMQNPRHLVRRRGQEARLRCSPMKGHSHVYWYRQLPEEGLKFMVYLQKENIIDESGMPKERFSAEFPKEGPSILRIQQVVRGDSAAYFCASSPPSSYEQYFGPGTRLTVT.

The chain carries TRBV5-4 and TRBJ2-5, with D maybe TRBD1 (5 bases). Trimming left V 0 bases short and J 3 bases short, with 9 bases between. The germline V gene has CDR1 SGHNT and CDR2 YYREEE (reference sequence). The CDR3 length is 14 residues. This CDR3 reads CASSLAPTEETQYF. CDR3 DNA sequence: TGTGCCAGCAGCTTGGCTCCGACAGAAGAGACCCAGTACTTC. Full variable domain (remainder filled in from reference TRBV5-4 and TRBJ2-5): ETGVTQSPTHLIKTRGQQVTLRCSSQSGHNTVSWYQQALGQGPQFIFQYYREEENGRGNFPPRFSGLQFPNYSSELNVNALELDDSALYLCASSLAPTEETQYFGPGTRLLVL.

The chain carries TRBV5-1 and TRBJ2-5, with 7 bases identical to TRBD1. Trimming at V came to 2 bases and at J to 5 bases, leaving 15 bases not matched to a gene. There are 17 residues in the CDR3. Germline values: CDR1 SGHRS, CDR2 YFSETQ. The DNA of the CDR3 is TGCGCCAGCAGCTTCCCCCGGGACAGTGACGTCGGGGAGACCCAGTACTTC. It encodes CASSFPRDSDVGETQYF. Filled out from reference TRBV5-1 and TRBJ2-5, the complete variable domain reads KAGVTQTPRYLIKTRGQQVTLSCSPISGHRSVSWYQQTPGQGLQFLFEYFSETQRNKGNFPGRFSGRQFSNSRSEMNVSTLELGDSALYLCASSFPRDSDVGETQYFGPGTRLLVL.

The CDR3 loop is CASSLDRADDSPLHF. CDR3 nucleotide sequence: TGTGCCAGCAGCTTAGACAGGGCCGACGATTCACCCCTCCACTTT. The V gene is TRBV13, the J gene TRBJ1-6, with D maybe TRBD1 (6 bases). Per germline, CDR1 PRHDT and CDR2 FYEKMQ (reference sequence). Trimming stripped 1 base from V and 8 bases from J, with 12 bases between. This CDR3 is built from 15 residues.

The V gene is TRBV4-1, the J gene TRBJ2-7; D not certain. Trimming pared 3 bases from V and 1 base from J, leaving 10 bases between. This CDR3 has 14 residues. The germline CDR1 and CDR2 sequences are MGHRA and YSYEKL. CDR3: CASSHSWRSYEQYF. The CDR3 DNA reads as TGCGCCAGCAGCCATAGTTGGCGTTCCTACGAGCAGTACTTC.

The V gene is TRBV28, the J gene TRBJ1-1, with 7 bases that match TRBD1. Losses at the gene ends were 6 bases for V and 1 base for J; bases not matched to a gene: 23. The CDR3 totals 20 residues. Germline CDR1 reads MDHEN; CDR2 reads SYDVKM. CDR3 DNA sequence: TGTGCCAGCAGACCCTCGACAGGGTTTCCGTACTCGAGTCGGAACACTGAAGCTTTCTTT. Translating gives CASRPSTGFPYSSRNTEAFF.

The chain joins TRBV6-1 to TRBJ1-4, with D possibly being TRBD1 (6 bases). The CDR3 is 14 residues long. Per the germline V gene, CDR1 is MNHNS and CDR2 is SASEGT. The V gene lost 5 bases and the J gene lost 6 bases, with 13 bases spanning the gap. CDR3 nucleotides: TGTGCCAGCAGTACAGGGATTGGGGATGAAAAACTGTTTTTT. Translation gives CASSTGIGDEKLFF.

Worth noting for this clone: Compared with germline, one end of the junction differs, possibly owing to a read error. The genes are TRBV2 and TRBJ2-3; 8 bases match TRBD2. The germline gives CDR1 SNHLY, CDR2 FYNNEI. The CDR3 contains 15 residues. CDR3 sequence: CASREAGALTDTQYF. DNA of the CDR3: TGTGCCAGCAGAGAAGCGGGGGCCCTCACAGATACGCAGTATTTT. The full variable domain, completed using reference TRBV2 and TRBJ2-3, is EPEVTQTPSHQVTQMGQEVILRCVPISNHLYFYWYRQILGQKVEFLVSFYNNEISEKSEIFDDQFSVERPDGSNFTLKIRSTKLEDSAMYFCASREAGALTDTQYFGPGTRLTVL.

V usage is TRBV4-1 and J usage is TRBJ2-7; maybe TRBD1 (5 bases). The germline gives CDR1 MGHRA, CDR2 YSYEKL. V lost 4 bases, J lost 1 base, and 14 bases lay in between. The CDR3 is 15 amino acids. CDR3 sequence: CASSPGSTESYEQYF. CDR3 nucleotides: TGCGCCAGCAGCCCAGGGTCTACCGAATCCTACGAGCAGTACTTC.

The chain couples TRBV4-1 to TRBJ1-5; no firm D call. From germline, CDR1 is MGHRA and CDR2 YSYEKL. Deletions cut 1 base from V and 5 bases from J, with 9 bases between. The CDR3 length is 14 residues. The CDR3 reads CASSQGVLDQPQHF. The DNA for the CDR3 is TGCGCCAGCAGCCAAGGGGTTCTCGATCAGCCCCAGCATTTT.

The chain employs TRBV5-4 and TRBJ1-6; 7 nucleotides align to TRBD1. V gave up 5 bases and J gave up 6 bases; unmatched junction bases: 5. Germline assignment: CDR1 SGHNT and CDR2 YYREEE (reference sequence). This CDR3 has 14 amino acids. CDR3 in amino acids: CASRSGQLNSPLHF. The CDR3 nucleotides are TGTGCCAGCAGATCGGGACAGCTTAATTCACCCCTCCACTTT.